Described below is a single T cell receptor (beta chain) sequence and its context. These data come from a study of blood T cell repertoires in COVID-19. V was pared by 1 base and J by 1 base, with 3 bases of the junction left unmatched. CDR3 length: 16 residues. Germline assignment: CDR1 SGHRS and CDR2 YFSETQ. Method: immunoSEQ multiplex PCR; TCRdb's copy keeps in-frame clones and lacks some. The data show about 150,000 clones, approximately 85% seen once. This TCR came from a man aged 60-69 years with COVID-19, enrolled during active disease. The genes are TRBV5-1 and TRBJ2-2; 8 bases match TRBD1. Sequencing used peripheral blood. The CDR3 protein is CASSLWGTGNTGELFF. The CDR3 region has the DNA TGCGCCAGCAGCTTGTGGGGGACAGGGAACACCGGGGAGCTGTTTTTT.